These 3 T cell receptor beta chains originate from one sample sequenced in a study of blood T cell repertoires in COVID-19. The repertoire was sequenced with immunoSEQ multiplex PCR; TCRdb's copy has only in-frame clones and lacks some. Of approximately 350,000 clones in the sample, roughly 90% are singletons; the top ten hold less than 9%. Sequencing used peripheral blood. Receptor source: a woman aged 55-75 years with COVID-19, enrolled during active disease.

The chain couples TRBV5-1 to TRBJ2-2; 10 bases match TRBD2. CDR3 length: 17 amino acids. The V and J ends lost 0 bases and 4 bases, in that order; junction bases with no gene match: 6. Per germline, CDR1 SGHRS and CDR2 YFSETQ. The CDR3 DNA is TGCGCCAGCAGCTTGGGGCCGTCTAGCGGGGGCACCGGGGAGCTGTTTTTT. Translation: CASSLGPSSGGTGELFF.

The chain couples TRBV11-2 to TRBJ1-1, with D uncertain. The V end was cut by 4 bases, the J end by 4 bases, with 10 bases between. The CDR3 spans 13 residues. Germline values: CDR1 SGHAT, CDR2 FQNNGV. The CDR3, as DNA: TGTGCCAGCAGCTCCCCTCCTCGCACTGAAGCTTTCTTT. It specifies CASSSPPRTEAFF. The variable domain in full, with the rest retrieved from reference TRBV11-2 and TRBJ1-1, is EAGVAQSPRYKIIEKRQSVAFWCNPISGHATLYWYQQILGQGPKLLIQFQNNGVVDDSQLPKDRFSAERLKGVDSTLKIQPAKLEDSAVYLCASSSPPRTEAFFGQGTRLTVV.

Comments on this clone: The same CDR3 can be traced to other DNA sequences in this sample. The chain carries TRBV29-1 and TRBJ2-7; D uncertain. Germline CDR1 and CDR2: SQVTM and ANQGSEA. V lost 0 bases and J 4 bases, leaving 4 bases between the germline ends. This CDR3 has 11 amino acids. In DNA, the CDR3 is TGCAGCGTTGAAGACCTTTACGAGCAGTACTTC. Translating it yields CSVEDLYEQYF.